One and the same sample provided the 25 T cell receptor beta chains below, sequenced in a study of Graves' ophthalmopathy and Graves' hyperthyroidism. Researchers took RNA transcripts and amplified TCR beta CDR3 regions from them. HTBI primers primed a first-round RT-PCR, and a second-round multiplex PCR followed. TCRdb passed the multiplex PCR reads through MiXCR, listing each CDR3 protein once. The sample shows approximately 500,000 distinct CDR3 sequences, about 15% of them seen only once. Material for sequencing was blood. The receptors here all came from a young woman with Graves' ophthalmopathy.

This clonotype was counted ten times or more. This chain joins TRBV12-5 and TRBJ2-7; D unresolved. Between the trimmed V and J ends, which lost 1 base and 2 bases, there was a span of 6 bases. The CDR3 is 13 amino acids. Germline V lookup: CDR1 LGHNT, CDR2 FRNRAP. The CDR3: CASGLGRTYEQYF. The CDR3 DNA follows: TGTGCTAGTGGTTTGGGTCGAACCTACGAGCAGTACTTC.

This clonotype was seen many times. The CDR3 spells CASRAELVQPQHF. The CDR3 nucleotides read TGTGCCAGCAGGGCGGAGCTTGTTCAGCCCCAGCATTTT. The chain uses TRBV6-1 and TRBJ1-5; D not certain. V gave up 6 bases and J gave up 6 bases, with 12 bases separating them. The CDR3 consists of 13 residues. Germline CDR1 MNHNS, CDR2 SASEGT.

This clonotype has just a few counts. The CDR3 region has the DNA TGTGCCAGCAGCCAAGGGGGGGTGCCCAAAGGTGGACCCAACGTCCTGACTTTC. It translates to CASSQGGVPKGGPNVLTF. V is TRBV3-1 and J is TRBJ2-6; the D gene is possibly TRBD2 (6 bases). V was pared by 1 base and J by 8 bases, with 21 bases between. The germline gives CDR1 LGHDT, CDR2 YNNKEL (reference sequence). This CDR3 is 18 amino acids long.

This clonotype was observed many times. This sequence joins TRBV3-1 and TRBJ1-1; TRBD1 matches at 7 bases. Germline V gene lookup returns CDR1 LGHDT and CDR2 YNNKEL (reference sequence). V lost 5 bases to trimming and J lost 1 base; unmatched junction nucleotides: 4. This CDR3 is 14 amino acids long. The CDR3 protein is CASSTGQPNTEAFF. Written as DNA, the CDR3 is TGTGCCAGCAGCACGGGACAGCCGAACACTGAAGCTTTCTTT.

This clonotype was recorded many times. This chain joins TRBV9 and TRBJ1-1; maybe TRBD1 (5 bases). Trimming stripped 5 bases from V and 7 bases from J, with 15 bases between. Germline V gives CDR1 SGDLS, CDR2 YYNGEE. The CDR3 spans 13 residues. CDR3 DNA sequence: TGTGCCAGCAGGCCATCGACGGGACTTGAAGCTTTCTTT. Translation gives CASRPSTGLEAFF.

With regard to this clonotype: The conserved final phenylalanine or tryptophan is absent from the CDR3, which likely points to a read error. The DNA is omitted, as the CDR3 cannot be located on it reliably, and the CDR3 follows TCRdb's listing. The chain combines TRBV4-2 with TRBJ2-2; TRBD2, as called in the table, went unchecked against the DNA. Germline V gene lookup returns CDR1 LGHNA and CDR2 YNFKEQ. The CDR3 totals 17 residues, both ends included. The CDR3 loop is CASSQVEGLAGTGELCL.

As to this clonotype: A read error may account for a junction end that differs from germline. The V gene is TRBV12-3 or TRBV12-4, the J gene TRBJ2-2; tentative D call: TRBD2 (5 bases). The CDR3 consists of 12 residues. The CDR3 nucleotides are TGTGCCAGCAGGCAAAACACCGGGGAGCTGTCTTTT. It yields the protein CASRQNTGELSF.

In this sample, this clonotype turned up many times. The chain links TRBV24-1 to TRBJ1-5, with TRBD1 matching 7 bases. In germline, CDR1 is KGHDR, CDR2 SFDVKD. The CDR3 consists of 16 residues. J was trimmed by 4 bases and V by 3 bases; bases with no gene match: 8. DNA of the CDR3: TGTGCCACCAGTGATGCCCGACAGGGAAAGAATCAGCCCCAGCATTTT. It is translated as CATSDARQGKNQPQHF.

As concerns this clonotype: The junction departs from germline at one end; a sequencing error may be responsible. This chain joins TRBV28 and TRBJ1-2, with D hard to call. The CDR3 runs 13 residues. Germline V lookup: CDR1 MDHEN, CDR2 SYDVKM. The CDR3 loop is CSSSLPGHYGYTF. DNA of the CDR3: TGTTCCAGCAGTTTACCCGGACACTATGGCTACACCTTC.

This clonotype was detected once. The gene calls are TRBV5-1 and TRBJ2-7; perhaps TRBD2 as D (5 bases). Germline V lookup: CDR1 SGHRS, CDR2 YFSETQ. V was pared by 4 bases and J by 3 bases, with 11 bases between. CDR3 length equals 13 residues. The CDR3 bases are TGCGCCAGCAGCGCCGGACGGGGCTACGAGCAGTACTTC. Amino acids: CASSAGRGYEQYF. The full variable domain, completed using reference TRBV5-1 and TRBJ2-7, is KAGVTQTPRYLIKTRGQQVTLSCSPISGHRSVSWYQQTPGQGLQFLFEYFSETQRNKGNFPGRFSGRQFSNSRSEMNVSTLELGDSALYLCASSAGRGYEQYFGPGTRLTVT.

The chain is built from TRBV5-1 and TRBJ2-4; 9 nucleotides match TRBD1. The length of the CDR3 is 17 residues. Per germline, CDR1 SGHRS and CDR2 YFSETQ. V dropped 4 bases and J dropped 8; count of bases not matched to a gene: 16. The CDR3 here is CASSLRIIGQGMDIQYF. The CDR3 coding sequence is TGCGCCAGCAGCCTACGAATTATTGGACAGGGGATGGACATTCAGTACTTC.

In its sample, this clonotype was seen a few times. The rearrangement joins TRBV12-3 or TRBV12-4 to TRBJ1-2, with D possibly being TRBD1 (5 bases). Trimming stripped 3 bases from V and 4 bases from J, with 15 bases between. The CDR3 is 15 amino acids. CDR3 sequence reads: CASSFRGKGTYGYTF. The CDR3 DNA reads TGTGCCAGCAGTTTTCGGGGGAAGGGAACCTATGGCTACACCTTC.

This clonotype was detected ten times or more. CDR3 DNA sequence: TGCGCCAGCAGCTCTTGGACATTGAACACTGAAGCTTTCTTT. Its protein is CASSSWTLNTEAFF. The V and J genes are TRBV5-1 and TRBJ1-1, with D maybe TRBD1 (5 bases). Germline values: CDR1 SGHRS, CDR2 YFSETQ. This CDR3 region has 14 residues. The V end was cut by 3 bases, the J end by 0 bases, with 9 bases between.

This clonotype was seen ten or more times. The chain combines TRBV30 with TRBJ1-1; D is ambiguous. The ends were cut back, 2 bases at V and 2 bases at J, with 6 bases in the middle. Germline CDR1 and CDR2: GTSNPN and SVGIG (reference sequence). The CDR3 is 12 residues long. The CDR3 spells CAWSPVNTEAFF. The DNA for the CDR3 is TGTGCCTGGAGTCCAGTAAACACTGAAGCTTTCTTT.

This clonotype was recorded at least ten times. The chain employs TRBV6-1 and TRBJ1-2; no clear D gene. The germline V gene encodes CDR1 MNHNS and CDR2 SASEGT. The CDR3 length is 11 residues. V lost 8 bases and J 6 bases, leaving 10 bases between the germline ends. Written as DNA, the CDR3 is TGTGCCAGCGACGGGCCCAATGGCTACACCTTC. This translates into CASDGPNGYTF.

This chain links TRBV27 with TRBJ2-7, with D tentatively TRBD1 or TRBD2 (5 bases each). This CDR3 is 13 amino acids long. Germline CDR1 reads MNHEY; CDR2 reads SMNVEV (reference sequence). V lost 3 bases and J 3 bases, leaving 9 bases between the germline ends. The CDR3 bases are TGTGCCAGCAGTTTGTCGGGACGCTACGAGCAGTACTTC. It encodes CASSLSGRYEQYF.

In its sample, this clonotype was seen many times. The genes are TRBV27 and TRBJ1-2, with D possibly TRBD1 on 6 matching bases. The CDR3 length is 14 residues. The V gene's germline CDR1 is MNHEY and CDR2 SMNVEV (reference sequence). V was clipped by 5 bases and J by 6 bases, with 16 bases between them. The chain's CDR3 is CASSPTGFGHGYTF. CDR3 DNA sequence: TGTGCCAGCAGTCCAACAGGGTTCGGCCATGGCTACACCTTC.

This clonotype was recorded a few times. The rearrangement links TRBV13 to TRBJ1-1, with TRBD1 as a possible D gene (6 bases). The CDR3 covers 15 residues. The V and J ends lost 5 bases and 4 bases respectively, with 17 bases between them. Germline V gene sequence: CDR1 PRHDT, CDR2 FYEKMQ (reference sequence). CDR3 in amino acids: CASSKPTGSGTEAFF. The CDR3 nucleotides are TGTGCCAGCAGCAAACCGACAGGCTCAGGCACTGAAGCTTTCTTT.

In its sample, this clonotype was seen many times. This chain connects TRBV6-1 to TRBJ1-2, with D tentatively TRBD1 (5 bases). Germline V gene sequence: CDR1 MNHNS, CDR2 SASEGT. The V and J ends lost 7 bases and 3 bases respectively, with 15 bases between them. The length of the CDR3 is 14 residues. CDR3 bases: TGTGCCAGCAACGAAGGAGGGGATTACTATGGCTACACCTTC. Its translation is CASNEGGDYYGYTF.

The sample holds many counts of this clonotype. This chain links TRBV7-3 with TRBJ1-1, with TRBD1 matching 7 bases. Germline CDR1 SGHTA, CDR2 FQGTGA. The CDR3 consists of 15 residues. J gave up 3 bases and V 2 bases, and 6 bases lay outside the gene matches. CDR3 residues: CASSLQGGPDTEAFF. For the CDR3, the DNA is TGTGCCAGCAGCTTACAGGGGGGCCCCGACACTGAAGCTTTCTTT.

This clonotype was observed at least ten times. This chain links TRBV5-1 with TRBJ2-2; D is unresolved. The CDR3 contains 12 residues. Germline V lookup: CDR1 SGHRS, CDR2 YFSETQ. The V end was cut by 2 bases, the J end by 7 bases, with 6 bases between. The CDR3, as DNA: TGCGCCAGCAGCTTCGTCAGCGGGGAGCTGTTTTTT. This encodes CASSFVSGELFF.

Here the CDR3 DNA reads TGCAGTGCTAGAGGGAAGCCGGGACAGGATTACTACGAGCAGTACTTC. Its protein is CSARGKPGQDYYEQYF. The rearrangement uses TRBV20-1 and TRBJ2-7; 8 bases agree with TRBD1. J gave up 3 bases and V 1 base, and 11 bases lay outside the gene matches. CDR3 length: 16 amino acids. From germline, CDR1 is DFQATT and CDR2 SNEGSKA (reference sequence).

The V call is TRBV12-3 or TRBV12-4, the J call TRBJ1-3; D is unclear. Trimming stripped 9 bases from V and 4 bases from J, with 10 bases between. This CDR3 has 12 amino acids. CDR3 sequence (DNA): TGTGCCAGTCTGAGGAACGGAAACACCATATATTTT. Encoded protein: CASLRNGNTIYF.

This clonotype has a count of ten or more. V usage is TRBV28 and J usage is TRBJ1-3, with 7 nucleotides matching TRBD1. CDR3 length: 15 amino acids. From germline, CDR1 is MDHEN and CDR2 SYDVKM. Trimming cost V 2 bases and J 12 bases; bases outside gene matches: 13. The CDR3, as DNA: TGTGCCAGCAGTTTAGAAACAGGAGCAGGGGGTTTCATATATTTT. Translated: CASSLETGAGGFIYF.

This clonotype was seen ten or more times. The V gene is TRBV6-5, the J gene TRBJ1-2; D perhaps matches TRBD1 (6 bases). CDR1 MNHEY and CDR2 SVGAGI come from the germline V gene. This CDR3 has 14 residues. Trimming took 5 bases from V and 1 from J, leaving 11 bases between them. The CDR3 DNA sequence: TGTGCCAGCAGTATACAGGGAAGTAACTATGGCTACACCTTC. Its translation: CASSIQGSNYGYTF.